This T cell receptor beta chain was obtained from a study of blood T cell repertoires in COVID-19. Study overall: The United States, Italy and Spain provided the acute and convalescent COVID-19 samples. Sources were T cells, B-cell-depleted T cells, or PBMCs; the material itself was cDNA or gDNA.

Patients of the Seattle cohort, enrolled during active infection, were followed longitudinally. As handled by the study authors: Reference gene primers were amplified, and this amplification served to estimate nucleated cell counts. Sequencing used immunoSEQ multiplex PCR; TCRdb keeps in-frame clones, though not all of them. V and J calls and clone size are copied from that table; D and trimming were computed from the DNA. The sample carries just under 350,000 clones, about 90% recorded once. CDR3 length equals 13 residues. CDR1 is SEHNR, CDR2 FQNEAQ, per germline (reference sequence). The V segment lost 5 bases and the J segment 6 bases; nucleotides outside the gene matches: 3.

The clonotype was recovered from a woman aged 50 to 65 with COVID-19, enrolled during active disease. The sample was peripheral blood. The chain combines TRBV7-9 with TRBJ1-2, with 10 bases aligning to TRBD1. The CDR3, as DNA: TGTGCCAGCAGCCCGACAGGGGGCGATGGCTACACCTTC. Protein product: CASSPTGGDGYTF.